This T cell receptor (beta chain) was identified during a study of CD8+CD57+ T cells in acquired aplastic anemia. At the level of the study: CD4+ and CD8+ cells, once sorted, gave DNA averaging about 3 ug.

Genomic DNA served as template for TCR beta VDJ and CDR3 profiling. TCRdb analysed the reads with MiXCR anew, one entry per CDR3 protein. This table has about 160,000 distinct CDR3 sequences, more than 40% appearing once. Patients chosen for sequencing had CD8+CD57+ cells that had expanded, as shown by flow cytometry. The diagnosis in all patients was severe acquired aplastic anemia. This clonotype was observed a few times. Its antigen remains unknown. Study-wide findings and caveats: Around 30 sequences, all CD8+ CDR3, were shared between patients and controls. Patients did not significantly differ from controls in CD8+ Simpson's diversity.

This TCR came from a human donor with aplastic anemia. Source material: sorted CD4+, CD8+, or CD8+CD57+ T cells (not recorded which) from PBMCs.

The CDR3 DNA reads as TGTGCCAGCAGCTTAAATGCAGGGGAGAGCGAGCAGTACTTC. It specifies CASSLNAGESEQYF. V usage is TRBV11-2 and J usage is TRBJ2-7, with D tentatively TRBD1 (6 bases). This CDR3 region has 14 residues. V lost 2 bases, J lost 6 bases, and 14 bases lay in between. From germline, CDR1 is SGHAT and CDR2 FQNNGV.